Listed below are T cell receptor beta chains from one sample, sequenced in a study of T cell repertoires in cytomegalovirus infection. One entry per CDR3 protein, called by TCRdb with MiXCR from the reads. The sample contains 200,000 to 250,000 distinct CDR3 sequences, roughly 22% of which appear only once. Input material: CD8+ T cells from PBMCs. The receptors come from a human donor in good health (CMV status not recorded). Some clones in this sample may be carry-over from other donors' samples. Each CDR3 is given without its conserved first and last residue. A D gene is named only where the DNA matches it firmly. The listing skips clone size in some rows; elsewhere it reads once, few, many or a size class.

clone_size: once; d_call: TRBD2; v_call: TRBV28; cdr3_aa: ASSFRGLAAYEQY
clone_size: few; d_call: TRBD1; v_call: TRBV12-3/TRBV12-4; cdr3_aa: ASTGQGNQPQH
clone_size: few; d_call: .; v_call: TRBV28; cdr3_aa: ASSSWGRNSPLH
clone_size: few; d_call: .; v_call: TRBV3-1; cdr3_aa: ASSQATANYGYT
clone_size: many; d_call: TRBD1; v_call: TRBV2; cdr3_aa: ASSPTGGAWYEQY
clone_size: many; d_call: TRBD1; v_call: TRBV19; cdr3_aa: ASSIIGTGNTEAF
clone_size: .; d_call: .; v_call: TRBV11-3; cdr3_aa: ASSLGTQGEAF
clone_size: .; d_call: .; v_call: TRBV7-9; cdr3_aa: ASSHPSARNTGELF
clone_size: .; d_call: TRBD1; v_call: TRBV28; cdr3_aa: ASSSVDRGMAYEQY
clone_size: many; d_call: .; v_call: TRBV7-6; cdr3_aa: ASSIRPRETQY
clone_size: .; d_call: TRBD1; v_call: TRBV20-1; cdr3_aa: SATGTGGSGANVLT
clone_size: few; d_call: TRBD1; v_call: TRBV6-6; cdr3_aa: ASSSPGQGNEKLF
clone_size: many; d_call: TRBD2; v_call: TRBV7-2; cdr3_aa: ASSLDPLFGLASNEQF
clone_size: .; d_call: TRBD1; v_call: TRBV12-3/TRBV12-4; cdr3_aa: ASSLRGTGAETQY
clone_size: .; d_call: .; v_call: TRBV14; cdr3_aa: ASSFGAGISYEQY
clone_size: .; d_call: .; v_call: TRBV2; cdr3_aa: ASIWAFGGGSYEQY
clone_size: .; d_call: TRBD1; v_call: TRBV13; cdr3_aa: ASSPEGDRGPRYGYT
clone_size: many; d_call: TRBD1; v_call: TRBV28; cdr3_aa: ASSTWTGEGVVAYEQY
clone_size: .; d_call: TRBD2; v_call: TRBV10-3; cdr3_aa: AISDSLAETSTDTQY
clone_size: many; d_call: .; v_call: TRBV12-3/TRBV12-4; cdr3_aa: ASSLGERWNPAGAGELF
clone_size: .; d_call: .; v_call: TRBV19; cdr3_aa: ASSIPSNYGYT
clone_size: few; d_call: TRBD2; v_call: TRBV27; cdr3_aa: ASSLSSGGGWNEQF
clone_size: .; d_call: .; v_call: TRBV4-1; cdr3_aa: ASSQRRSYNEQF
clone_size: few; d_call: TRBD1; v_call: TRBV5-1; cdr3_aa: ASSPWGQGNEQF
clone_size: many; d_call: TRBD1; v_call: TRBV7-6; cdr3_aa: ASSLYRQGDEQY
clone_size: few; d_call: .; v_call: TRBV5-6; cdr3_aa: ASSFPRDTVEETQY
clone_size: .; d_call: TRBD2; v_call: TRBV12-3/TRBV12-4; cdr3_aa: ASSFGGGETQY
clone_size: few; d_call: .; v_call: TRBV29-1; cdr3_aa: SVDTGPTREQY
clone_size: .; d_call: TRBD1; v_call: TRBV6-1; cdr3_aa: ASRAGTGGLPQH
clone_size: many; d_call: .; v_call: TRBV7-8; cdr3_aa: ASSLKGLRPKGAYNEQF
clone_size: many; d_call: TRBD2; v_call: TRBV7-6; cdr3_aa: ASSPRRGGSYEQY
clone_size: .; d_call: .; v_call: TRBV5-6; cdr3_aa: ASRSPLLNTEAF
clone_size: .; d_call: .; v_call: TRBV14; cdr3_aa: ASSQDRRSGNTIY
clone_size: .; d_call: TRBD2; v_call: TRBV20-1; cdr3_aa: SAREGRGLAGTVQY
clone_size: many; d_call: .; v_call: TRBV28; cdr3_aa: ASSLSEYSNQPQH
clone_size: few; d_call: TRBD2; v_call: TRBV7-2; cdr3_aa: ASSSYGLAGEKLQETQY
clone_size: many; d_call: .; v_call: TRBV7-6; cdr3_aa: ASSLKQASTEAF
clone_size: .; d_call: TRBD2; v_call: TRBV27; cdr3_aa: ASSPLAGENNEQF
clone_size: many; d_call: .; v_call: TRBV7-9; cdr3_aa: ASSLELAVQETQY
clone_size: .; d_call: .; v_call: TRBV15; cdr3_aa: ATSLGNNQPQH
clone_size: many; d_call: .; v_call: TRBV12-3/TRBV12-4; cdr3_aa: ASSFALDSNQPQH
clone_size: many; d_call: .; v_call: TRBV7-9; cdr3_aa: ASSSVANTGELF
clone_size: .; d_call: .; v_call: TRBV10-3; cdr3_aa: AIRYGLQRGYT
clone_size: few; d_call: .; v_call: TRBV19; cdr3_aa: ASKEEAISYNEQF
clone_size: .; d_call: .; v_call: TRBV7-3; cdr3_aa: ANSSLTGSSNQPQH
clone_size: few; d_call: .; v_call: TRBV28; cdr3_aa: ASSPTGIEQY
clone_size: few; d_call: .; v_call: TRBV5-6; cdr3_aa: ASSLGWAPLH
clone_size: .; d_call: TRBD1; v_call: TRBV12-3/TRBV12-4; cdr3_aa: ASTLTGVNTGELF
clone_size: .; d_call: .; v_call: TRBV28; cdr3_aa: ASSLDSVAKNIQY
clone_size: many; d_call: TRBD2; v_call: TRBV4-1; cdr3_aa: ASSPRESSGGLGHNEQF
clone_size: .; d_call: TRBD1; v_call: TRBV5-4; cdr3_aa: ASSFPTGMANYGYT